This TCR beta chain was recovered during a study of blood T cells in healthy people across ages. Study outcomes and limitations: Roughly linearly, TCR beta diversity per million T cells fell as age increased.

Germline CDR1 is DFQATT and CDR2 is SNEGSKA (reference sequence). V gave up 3 bases and J gave up 2 bases, with 14 bases separating them. The CDR3 is 15 amino acids. A note on this clonotype: Its target is not known.

Using a J-beta primer mix together with a sample-barcoded 5' primer, a second PCR was run for roughly 6 to 11 cycles. TCRdb redid the calling of the 5' RACE reads with MiXCR, one entry per CDR3 protein. The table records about 970,000 distinct CDR3 sequences, around 54% of them present only once. This clonotype originated in a woman aged 60 to 75 in good health. This chain links TRBV20-1 with TRBJ2-1, with a weak D call TRBD2 (5 bases). The specimen sequenced was blood. The CDR3, as DNA: TGCAGTGCTAGGCCCCCGGGAACCACCTACAATGAGCAGTTCTTC. Its protein is CSARPPGTTYNEQFF.